Sequencing of this TCR beta chain was carried out in a study of blood T cell repertoires in COVID-19. Profiling relied on immunoSEQ multiplex PCR, and the TCRdb table lists in-frame clones only, not all of them. The sample shows 130,000 or so clones, almost 85% of them seen only once. The germline V gene has CDR1 SGHAT and CDR2 FQNNGV. Trimming shortened V by 5 bases and J by 4 bases, and 23 bases separated the two germline ends. This CDR3 region has 17 residues. The V gene is TRBV11-2, the J gene TRBJ2-5; maybe TRBD2 (5 bases). The TCR was taken from a human donor in a cohort sampled during active COVID-19. The sequencing sample was made of peripheral blood. The CDR3 protein is CASSPVGDTRVPETQYF. In DNA form, the CDR3 reads TGTGCCAGCAGCCCCGTGGGTGATACTAGGGTTCCAGAGACCCAGTACTTC.